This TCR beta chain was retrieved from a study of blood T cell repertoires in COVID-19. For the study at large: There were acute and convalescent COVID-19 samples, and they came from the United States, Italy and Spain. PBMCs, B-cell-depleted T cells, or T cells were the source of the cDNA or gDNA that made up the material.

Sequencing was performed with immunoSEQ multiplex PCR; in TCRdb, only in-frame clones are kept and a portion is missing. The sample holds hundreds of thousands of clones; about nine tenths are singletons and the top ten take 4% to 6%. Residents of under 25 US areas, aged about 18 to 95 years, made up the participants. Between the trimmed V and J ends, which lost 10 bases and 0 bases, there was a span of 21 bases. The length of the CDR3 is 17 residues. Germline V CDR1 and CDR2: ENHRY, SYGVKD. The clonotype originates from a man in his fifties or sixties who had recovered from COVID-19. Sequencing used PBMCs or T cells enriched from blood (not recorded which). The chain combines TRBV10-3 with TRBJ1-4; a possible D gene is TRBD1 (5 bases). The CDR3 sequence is CATADVRVKTTNEKLFF. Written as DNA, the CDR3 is TGTGCCACGGCCGACGTCAGGGTTAAAACAACTAATGAAAAACTGTTTTTT.